One and the same sample provided the 25 T cell receptor beta chains below, sequenced in a study of control samples from healthy donors and cancer patients. The table came from immunoSEQ multiplex PCR; TCRdb's copy has only in-frame clones and leaves some out. Among over 85,000 clones listed, around 90% were seen once. Sequencing input: blood. The receptors come from a woman between 18 and 29 years old in good health.

V and J are TRBV7-8 and TRBJ2-7; D is perhaps TRBD2 (6 bases). The CDR3 contains 15 residues. V was trimmed by 7 bases and J by 0 bases, leaving 16 bases between them. Germline V CDR1 and CDR2: SGHVS, FQNEAQ. The CDR3 nucleotides read TGTGCCAGCACCTTCGCGGGACTCAACTCCTACGAGCAGTACTTC. Translation: CASTFAGLNSYEQYF.

The chain carries TRBV27 and TRBJ2-5; TRBD1 might be the D (6 bases). The V end was cut by 3 bases, the J end by 1 base, with 12 bases between. Germline CDR1 and CDR2: MNHEY and SMNVEV (reference sequence). This CDR3 region has 15 residues. In nucleotides, the CDR3 is TGTGCCAGCAGTTTCTTCCAGACAGGCCAAGAGACCCAGTACTTC. Amino acid sequence: CASSFFQTGQETQYF.

This clone was seen just once. The CDR3 DNA follows: TGTGCCAGTAGTTTAGGAGTGAACACCGGGGAGCTGTTTTTT. The encoded protein is CASSLGVNTGELFF. The gene calls are TRBV19 and TRBJ2-2, with D unclear. The CDR3 is 14 amino acids. Germline V gene lookup returns CDR1 LNHDA and CDR2 SQIVND (reference sequence). Between the trimmed V and J ends, which lost 5 bases and 1 base, there was a span of 8 bases.

The rearrangement links TRBV18 to TRBJ2-5; weak D call: TRBD2 (6 bases). Trimming removed 4 bases from V and 4 bases from J, with 13 bases in between. Germline V gene lookup returns CDR1 KGHSH and CDR2 LQKENI. This CDR3 region has 14 residues. The CDR3 reads CASSLAGPGETQYF. Written as DNA, the CDR3 is TGTGCCAGCTCACTGGCGGGGCCGGGAGAGACCCAGTACTTC.

This clone was detected once. The same CDR3 can be traced to other DNA sequences in this sample. The rearrangement links TRBV4-1 to TRBJ2-5, with D perhaps matching TRBD1 or TRBD2 (6 bases each). The CDR3 has 15 amino acids. Germline values: CDR1 MGHRA, CDR2 YSYEKL. Trimming pared 2 bases from V and 5 bases from J, leaving 15 bases between. This CDR3 reads CASSQLAGRGETQYF. The DNA for the CDR3 is TGCGCCAGCAGCCAATTGGCGGGAAGGGGGGAGACCCAGTACTTC.

The gene calls are TRBV9 and TRBJ1-3; no firm D call. Trimming shortened V by 0 bases and J by 1 base, and 11 bases separated the two germline ends. Per germline, CDR1 SGDLS and CDR2 YYNGEE. This CDR3 region has 16 residues. CDR3 nucleotides: TGTGCCAGCAGCGTAGGCCAGAGCCCTTCTGGAAACACCATATATTTT. This codes for CASSVGQSPSGNTIYF.

This chain connects TRBV29-1 to TRBJ2-1; the D gene is possibly TRBD2 (5 bases). CDR1 and CDR2 (germline): SQVTM, ANQGSEA. The CDR3 totals 15 residues. V gave up 5 bases and J gave up 2 bases, with 16 bases separating them. This CDR3 is CSVPGSAYPYNEQFF. The CDR3 DNA reads as TGCAGCGTTCCGGGGAGCGCGTACCCCTACAATGAGCAGTTCTTC.

This chain joins TRBV5-1 and TRBJ2-1, with 8 bases matching TRBD1. With 5 bases clipped from V and 7 bases from J, the junction kept 11 bases outside the gene matches. CDR3 length: 15 amino acids. The V gene's germline CDR1 is SGHRS and CDR2 YFSETQ. CDR3 sequence: CASRRTGPGYNEQFF. The CDR3 region has the DNA TGCGCCAGCAGGAGGACAGGGCCGGGGTATAATGAGCAGTTCTTC.

The V and J genes are TRBV27 and TRBJ2-5, with 8 bases that match TRBD1. The ends lost 6 bases at V and 5 bases at J; junction bases unmatched: 8. CDR3 length: 14 residues. Per the germline V gene, CDR1 is MNHEY and CDR2 is SMNVEV (reference sequence). The CDR3 loop reads CASSLYRGMETQYF. DNA for the CDR3: TGTGCCAGCAGCCTATACAGGGGGATGGAGACCCAGTACTTC.

The chain carries TRBV15 and TRBJ1-6, with D possibly TRBD1 on 5 matching bases. V was shortened by 2 bases and J by 13 bases, with 21 bases between the two germline ends. Germline V gives CDR1 LNHNV, CDR2 YYDKDF (reference sequence). CDR3 size: 16 residues. CDR3 nucleotides: TGTGCCACCAGCAGAAAAAGGGACCGATCTTTTTTGCCCCTCCACTTT. Protein: CATSRKRDRSFLPLHF. The variable domain in full, completed from reference TRBV15 and TRBJ1-6, reads DAMVIQNPRYQVTQFGKPVTLSCSQTLNHNVMYWYQQKSSQAPKLLFHYYDKDFNNEADTPDNFQSRRPNTSFCFLDIRSPGLGDTAMYLCATSRKRDRSFLPLHFGNGTRLTVT.

In DNA form, the CDR3 reads TGTGCCAGCAGCTTAGAGAGACTAGCGGGCCTCACAGATACGCAGTATTTT. Translating it yields CASSLERLAGLTDTQYF. This chain connects TRBV11-3 to TRBJ2-3; 10 bases map to TRBD2. The CDR3 spans 17 residues. Germline V gene data show CDR1 as SGHNT and CDR2 as YENEEA. The V and J ends lost 0 bases and 2 bases, in that order; junction bases with no gene match: 5.

The chain employs TRBV28 and TRBJ1-6, with 7 bases fitting TRBD1. The junction had 20 bases not matched to a gene; V was cut back by 3 bases and J by 9 bases. This CDR3 comprises 19 residues. CDR1 and CDR2 from the germline V gene are MDHEN and SYDVKM. Written as DNA, the CDR3 is TGTGCCAGCAGTTTGTGGGGCCCTACAGGGGTTAAGGCGGGTTCACCCCTCCACTTT. This encodes CASSLWGPTGVKAGSPLHF. The full variable domain, with the rest looked up from reference TRBV28 and TRBJ1-6, is DVKVTQSSRYLVKRTGEKVFLECVQDMDHENMFWYRQDPGLGLRLIYFSYDVKMKEKGDIPEGYSVSREKKERFSLILESASTNQTSMYLCASSLWGPTGVKAGSPLHFGNGTRLTVT.

The gene calls are TRBV19 and TRBJ1-2; no reliable D call. This CDR3 is built from 14 residues. The germline V gene has CDR1 LNHDA and CDR2 SQIVND (reference sequence). V lost 3 bases to trimming and J lost 0 bases, with 8 bases between them. The DNA of the CDR3 is TGTGCCAGTAGTATTTCAGCGTCTAACTATGGCTACACCTTC. Its protein product is CASSISASNYGYTF.

The gene calls are TRBV19 and TRBJ1-1; D is perhaps TRBD1 (6 bases). The ends were cut back, 4 bases at V and 1 base at J, with 13 bases in the middle. Germline V gives CDR1 LNHDA, CDR2 SQIVND (reference sequence). The CDR3 spans 15 residues. DNA of the CDR3: TGTGCCAGTAGTAAGACCTCGGGGGCGAACACTGAAGCTTTCTTT. Its protein is CASSKTSGANTEAFF. The variable domain in full, completed from reference TRBV19 and TRBJ1-1, reads DGGITQSPKYLFRKEGQNVTLSCEQNLNHDAMYWYRQDPGQGLRLIYYSQIVNDFQKGDIAEGYSVSREKKESFPLTVTSAQKNPTAFYLCASSKTSGANTEAFFGQGTRLTVV.

In its sample, this clone was seen once. The chain uses TRBV4-3 and TRBJ2-1; 8 bases are a match to TRBD2. The germline V gene encodes CDR1 LGHNA and CDR2 YSLEER. The CDR3 contains 21 residues. J was trimmed by 7 bases and V by 0 bases; bases with no gene match: 23. CDR3 sequence: CASSQDAGRLAGMSFINEQFF. For the CDR3, the DNA is TGCGCCAGCAGCCAAGATGCAGGGCGGCTAGCGGGTATGAGTTTTATTAATGAGCAGTTCTTC.

This rearrangement joins TRBV10-3 to TRBJ1-5; D ambiguous. The CDR3 extends over 15 amino acids. With 2 bases removed from V and 2 bases from J, the gap between germline ends came to 10 bases. Germline CDR1 ENHRY, CDR2 SYGVKD. The CDR3: CAISERSRGNQPQHF. The CDR3 DNA reads TGTGCCATCAGTGAGCGCTCGAGGGGCAATCAGCCCCAGCATTTT.

Here the CDR3 DNA reads TGCGCCAGCAGCCACCCTGGGACCGCAGATCTTATGAACACTGAAGCTTTCTTT. Translating gives CASSHPGTADLMNTEAFF. V gene TRBV4-1 combines with J gene TRBJ1-1; weak D call: TRBD1 (5 bases). The CDR3 has 18 amino acids. V shed 3 bases and J shed 0 bases, with 20 bases lying between them. The germline CDR1 and CDR2 sequences are MGHRA and YSYEKL.

This clone occurred once. The CDR3 sequence is CASSLGNTGELFF. The CDR3 coding sequence is TGTGCCAGCTCATTAGGGAACACCGGGGAGCTGTTTTTT. The chain has TRBV18 and TRBJ2-2; D is uncertain. Trimming removed 5 bases from V and 1 base from J, with 5 bases in between. The CDR3 has 13 amino acids. Germline CDR1 and CDR2: KGHSH and LQKENI.

J is TRBJ2-2 and V is TRBV27, with D possibly being TRBD2 (6 bases). The CDR3 totals 13 residues. The V end lost 4 bases, the J end lost 4 bases, and 7 bases lay between the germline ends. The germline V gene has CDR1 MNHEY and CDR2 SMNVEV (reference sequence). In DNA, the CDR3 is TGTGCCAGCAGTTGGAGGGGCACCGGGGAGCTGTTTTTT. Protein: CASSWRGTGELFF.

V gene TRBV19 combines with J gene TRBJ1-6; 7 nucleotides match TRBD1. The CDR3 spans 15 residues. Germline values: CDR1 LNHDA, CDR2 SQIVND (reference sequence). With V trimmed by 5 bases and J by 3 bases, 4 bases remained unmatched. The chain's CDR3 is CASSEGAGYNSPLHF. CDR3 sequence (DNA): TGTGCCAGTAGTGAGGGGGCAGGCTATAATTCACCCCTCCACTTT.

The gene calls are TRBV3-1 (or the pseudogene TRBV3-2) and TRBJ1-2; 8 bases are a match to TRBD1. The CDR3 consists of 17 residues. In germline, CDR1 is LGHDT, CDR2 YNNKEL (reference sequence). V dropped 3 bases and J dropped 2; count of bases not matched to a gene: 11. The DNA for the CDR3 is TGTGCCAGCAGCCATTATATGAACAGGGGGATAAACTATGGCTACACCTTC. Amino acids: CASSHYMNRGINYGYTF.

The V and J genes are TRBV10-3 and TRBJ1-4, with D uncertain. The CDR3 loop spans 14 amino acids. Germline V gene sequence: CDR1 ENHRY, CDR2 SYGVKD. Between the trimmed V and J ends, which lost 5 bases and 8 bases, there was a span of 15 bases. CDR3 bases: TGTGCCATCAGTAGAGAGGGTGGAATCGAAAAACTGTTTTTT. Translated, it gives CAISREGGIEKLFF.

This clone has only one observation. V usage is TRBV6-5 and J usage is TRBJ2-1, with D hard to call. With 3 bases removed from V and 8 bases from J, the gap between germline ends came to 11 bases. Germline V gene sequence: CDR1 MNHEY, CDR2 SVGAGI. The CDR3 runs 13 residues. The CDR3 DNA follows: TGTGCCAGCAGTTATTCCCAGGACCATGAGCAGTTCTTC. This gives the protein CASSYSQDHEQFF.

V gene TRBV6-6 combines with J gene TRBJ1-1; D ambiguous. The V and J ends lost 2 bases and 0 bases respectively, with 13 bases between them. The length of the CDR3 is 16 residues. Germline V gene data show CDR1 as MNHNY and CDR2 as SVGAGI (reference sequence). CDR3 coding DNA: TGTGCCAGCAGTTACCCGACCGGCAGCATGAACACTGAAGCTTTCTTT. Its protein product is CASSYPTGSMNTEAFF.

V is TRBV6-5 and J is TRBJ1-2; 8 positions match TRBD1. V dropped 5 bases and J dropped 2; count of bases not matched to a gene: 4. Germline CDR1 MNHEY, CDR2 SVGAGI. This CDR3 region has 14 residues. CDR3 in amino acids: CASSQDRANYGYTF. For the CDR3, the DNA is TGTGCCAGCAGTCAGGACAGGGCGAACTATGGCTACACCTTC.